The T cell receptor beta chain under discussion was sequenced for a study of blood T cell repertoires in COVID-19. Study-level information: Sites in the United States, Italy and Spain provided acute and convalescent COVID-19 samples. The cDNA or gDNA used as material had been derived from T cells, B-cell-depleted T cells, or PBMCs.

In the original workflow: For nucleated cells, counts were estimated from reference gene primer amplification. Data came from immunoSEQ multiplex PCR; TCRdb stores just in-frame clones and leaves some out. That table furnishes V, J and clone size, whereas the DNA furnished D and trimming. The repertoire holds about 210,000 clones, with roughly four fifths as singletons. This CDR3 spans 15 amino acids. From germline, CDR1 is LNHDA and CDR2 SQIVND (reference sequence). With V trimmed by 9 bases and J by 5 bases, 8 bases remained unmatched. The specimen sequenced was peripheral blood. This sequence was found in a woman between 50 and 59 years old with active or convalescent COVID-19. V gene TRBV19 combines with J gene TRBJ1-4, with TRBD1 matching over 11 bases. The CDR3 DNA reads as TGTGCCAGCCGGGACAGGGGGGCTTCAAATGAAAAACTGTTTTTT. It encodes CASRDRGASNEKLFF.